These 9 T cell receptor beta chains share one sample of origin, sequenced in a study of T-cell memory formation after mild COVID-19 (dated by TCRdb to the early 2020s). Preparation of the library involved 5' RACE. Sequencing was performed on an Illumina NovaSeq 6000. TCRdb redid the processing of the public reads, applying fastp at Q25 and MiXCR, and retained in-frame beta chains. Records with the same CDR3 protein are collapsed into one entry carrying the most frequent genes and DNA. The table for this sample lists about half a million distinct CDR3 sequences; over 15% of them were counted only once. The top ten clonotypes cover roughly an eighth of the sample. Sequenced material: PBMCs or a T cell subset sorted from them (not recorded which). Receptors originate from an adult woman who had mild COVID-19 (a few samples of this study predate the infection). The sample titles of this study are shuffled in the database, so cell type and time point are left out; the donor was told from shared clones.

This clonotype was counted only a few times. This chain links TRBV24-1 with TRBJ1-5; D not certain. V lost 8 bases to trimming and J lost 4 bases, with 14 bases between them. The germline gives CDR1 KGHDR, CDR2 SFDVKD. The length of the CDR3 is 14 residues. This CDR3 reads CATTHQWVNQPQHF. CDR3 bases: TGTGCCACCACCCACCAGTGGGTTAATCAGCCCCAGCATTTT.

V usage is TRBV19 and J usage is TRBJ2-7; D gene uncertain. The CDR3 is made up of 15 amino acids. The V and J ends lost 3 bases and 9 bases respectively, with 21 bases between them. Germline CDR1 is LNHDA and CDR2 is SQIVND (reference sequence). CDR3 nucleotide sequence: TGTGCCAGTAGTATTATCGACTCCCGAGCGAATGTGCAGTACTTC. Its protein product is CASSIIDSRANVQYF.

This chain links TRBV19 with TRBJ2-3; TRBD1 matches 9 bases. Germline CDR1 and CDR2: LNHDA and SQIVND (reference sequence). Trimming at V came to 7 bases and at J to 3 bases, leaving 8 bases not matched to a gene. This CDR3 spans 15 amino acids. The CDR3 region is CASIPGQGATDTQYF. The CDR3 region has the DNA TGTGCCAGTATCCCGGGACAGGGCGCGACAGATACGCAGTATTTT.

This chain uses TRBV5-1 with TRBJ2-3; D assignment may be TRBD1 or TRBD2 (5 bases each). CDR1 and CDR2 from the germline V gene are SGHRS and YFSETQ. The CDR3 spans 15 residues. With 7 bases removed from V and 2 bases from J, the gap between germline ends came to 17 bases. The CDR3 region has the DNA TGCGCCAGCTGCAAGGGGAGCCCAGACACAGATACGCAGTATTTT. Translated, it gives CASCKGSPDTDTQYF.

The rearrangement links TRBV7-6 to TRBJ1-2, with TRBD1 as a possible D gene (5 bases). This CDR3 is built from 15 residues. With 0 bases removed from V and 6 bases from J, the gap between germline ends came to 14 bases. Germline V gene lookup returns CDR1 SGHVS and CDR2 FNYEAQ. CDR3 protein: CASSLASGSRDGYTF. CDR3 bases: TGTGCCAGCAGCTTAGCGTCAGGGTCCCGGGATGGCTACACCTTC. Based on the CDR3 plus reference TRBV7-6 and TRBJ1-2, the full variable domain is GAGVSQSPRYKVTKRGQDVALRCDPISGHVSLYWYRQALGQGPEFLTYFNYEAQQDKSGLPNDRFSAERPEGSISTLTIQRTEQRDSAMYRCASSLASGSRDGYTFGSGTRLTVV.

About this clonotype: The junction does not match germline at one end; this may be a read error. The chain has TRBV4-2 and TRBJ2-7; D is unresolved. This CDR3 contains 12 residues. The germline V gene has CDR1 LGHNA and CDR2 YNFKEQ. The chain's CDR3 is CASSPTTGPSSF. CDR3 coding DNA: TGTGCCAGCAGCCCTACAACCGGGCCCTCTTCGTTC.

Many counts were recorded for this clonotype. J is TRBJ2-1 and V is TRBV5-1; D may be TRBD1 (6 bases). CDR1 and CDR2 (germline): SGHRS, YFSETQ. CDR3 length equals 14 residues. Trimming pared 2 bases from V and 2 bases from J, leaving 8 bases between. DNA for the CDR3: TGCGCCAGCAGCTTTGAGGGGGCCTACAATGAGCAGTTCTTC. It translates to CASSFEGAYNEQFF. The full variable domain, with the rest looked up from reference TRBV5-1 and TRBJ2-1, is KAGVTQTPRYLIKTRGQQVTLSCSPISGHRSVSWYQQTPGQGLQFLFEYFSETQRNKGNFPGRFSGRQFSNSRSEMNVSTLELGDSALYLCASSFEGAYNEQFFGPGTRLTVL.

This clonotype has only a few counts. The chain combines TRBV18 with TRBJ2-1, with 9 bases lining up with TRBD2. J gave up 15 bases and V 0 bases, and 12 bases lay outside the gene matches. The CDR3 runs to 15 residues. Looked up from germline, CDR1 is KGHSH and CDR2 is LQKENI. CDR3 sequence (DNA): TGTGCCAGCTCACCACCACTAGCGGGCAAGTGGCTGCCGTTCTTC. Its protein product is CASSPPLAGKWLPFF.

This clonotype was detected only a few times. The CDR3, as DNA: TGTGCCTGGAGTGAGGGGTTTGAAGCTTTCTTT. It codes for CAWSEGFEAFF. The chain combines TRBV30 with TRBJ1-1, with D tentatively TRBD1 (5 bases). V lost 1 base and J lost 7, with 7 bases in between. Germline assignment: CDR1 GTSNPN and CDR2 SVGIG (reference sequence). The CDR3 length is 11 residues.